This T cell receptor (beta chain) was obtained from a study of T cell repertoires in cytomegalovirus infection. Study information: Public signatures in TCR beta pointed to CMV infection and matching HLA type.

TCRdb passed the reads through MiXCR, listing each CDR3 protein once. The table lists tens of thousands of distinct CDR3 sequences, roughly 3.5% of them singletons, with under 6% in the top ten. There are many counts of this clonotype. Its specificity is unknown. Study results and limitations: Cumulative public TCR beta family frequency identified carriers of CMV plus the relevant HLA.

The receptor's source is a human donor in good health (CMV status not recorded). Some clones in this sample may be carry-over from other donors' samples. The sample consisted of PBMCs.

The CDR3 DNA sequence: TGCAGCGTTGAAGAATCGTACACTGAAGCTTTCTTT. Encoded protein: CSVEESYTEAFF. The chain uses TRBV29-1 and TRBJ1-1, with D unresolved. Germline V lookup: CDR1 SQVTM, CDR2 ANQGSEA. The CDR3 is 12 amino acids. V was clipped by 0 bases and J by 3 bases, with 5 bases between them.